These 32 T cell receptor beta chains came from one sample sequenced in a study of lymphopenia after photon versus proton radiotherapy. Sequencing used immunoSEQ multiplex PCR; TCRdb keeps in-frame clones, though not all of them. The sample holds approximately 65,000 clones, more than 75% seen once. The specimen was peripheral blood, collected from a patient treated with proton-based radiotherapy. Receptor source: a man aged 80 or over with esophageal cancer.

The chain links TRBV27 to TRBJ2-2, with D perhaps matching TRBD1 or TRBD2 (5 bases each). There are 15 residues in the CDR3. Germline lookup yields CDR1 MNHEY and CDR2 SMNVEV (reference sequence). Trimming stripped 5 bases from V and 8 bases from J, with 18 bases between. As DNA, the CDR3 is TGTGCCAGCAGTCACCAACCGGGACGTGGGGGGGAGCTGTTTTTT. It encodes CASSHQPGRGGELFF.

CDR3 sequence: CASSQRQGRGSGNTIYF. The CDR3 nucleotides read TGCGCCAGCAGCCAAAGACAGGGGAGAGGCTCTGGAAACACCATATATTTT. V gene TRBV4-1 combines with J gene TRBJ1-3; 8 positions match TRBD1. After removal of 2 bases from V and 0 bases from J, the junction contained 6 bases not matched to a gene. Germline assignment: CDR1 MGHRA and CDR2 YSYEKL. CDR3 length: 17 residues.

This clone was recorded once. This chain joins TRBV5-4 and TRBJ1-2; 7 positions agree with TRBD1. The CDR3 totals 13 residues. Germline CDR1 and CDR2: SGHNT and YYREEE (reference sequence). V trimming: 4 bases; J trimming: 7 bases; junction bases outside the gene matches: 7. The CDR3 protein is CASSADRVGGYTF. For the CDR3, the DNA is TGTGCCAGCAGCGCTGACAGGGTAGGTGGCTACACCTTC. The full variable domain, rest sourced from reference TRBV5-4 and TRBJ1-2, is ETGVTQSPTHLIKTRGQQVTLRCSSQSGHNTVSWYQQALGQGPQFIFQYYREEENGRGNFPPRFSGLQFPNYSSELNVNALELDDSALYLCASSADRVGGYTFGSGTRLTVV.

The table lists this clone with a count of one. This rearrangement joins TRBV6-5 to TRBJ2-3; the D gene is possibly TRBD1 (5 bases). V was shortened by 3 bases and J by 4 bases, with 17 bases between the two germline ends. Per germline, CDR1 MNHEY and CDR2 SVGAGI. The CDR3 spans 16 residues. CDR3 DNA: TGTGCCAGCAGTTATAGTTCTAGGGGCCCGCCAGATACGCAGTATTTT. Protein product: CASSYSSRGPPDTQYF.

This clone has only one observation. J is TRBJ1-1 and V is TRBV12-1. TRBV12-1 is described as a pseudogene. This CDR3 has 16 amino acids. The CDR3 DNA reads as TGTGCCAGCAGCTCCCATTCAACTGACGGGAACACTGAAGCTTTCTTT. Translating gives CASSSHSTDGNTEAFF.

The gene calls are TRBV5-4 and TRBJ1-1; 10 nucleotides match TRBD1. With V trimmed by 2 bases and J by 3 bases, 7 bases remained unmatched. Germline V gene sequence: CDR1 SGHNT, CDR2 YYREEE (reference sequence). This CDR3 is built from 16 residues. CDR3 in DNA: TGTGCCAGCAGCTTCGCCGGGACAGGGGTTGACACTGAAGCTTTCTTT. Its protein is CASSFAGTGVDTEAFF.

A single count supports this clone. This rearrangement joins TRBV7-3 to TRBJ2-2, with 8 positions matching TRBD1. V was clipped by 3 bases and J by 5 bases; unmatched bases: 2. The CDR3 consists of 14 residues. Germline CDR1 is SGHTA and CDR2 is FQGTGA. CDR3 in amino acids: CASSLTGATGELFF. CDR3 nucleotides: TGTGCCAGCAGCTTGACAGGGGCGACCGGGGAGCTGTTTTTT.

The chain links TRBV9 to TRBJ2-1; tentative D call: TRBD2 (5 bases). The CDR3 totals 15 residues. The V end lost 1 base, the J end lost 7 bases, and 15 bases lay between the germline ends. Germline CDR1 SGDLS, CDR2 YYNGEE. In nucleotides, the CDR3 is TGTGCCAGCAGCGTATCAGTAGCGAAAGGAAATGAGCAGTTCTTC. It encodes CASSVSVAKGNEQFF.

The V and J genes are TRBV5-1 and TRBJ1-4, with 7 bases identical to TRBD1. This CDR3 comprises 14 residues. Germline loops: CDR1 SGHRS, CDR2 YFSETQ. V lost 4 bases and J lost 8; bases outside the gene matches: 8. This CDR3 is CASSPDGTVEKLFF. DNA for the CDR3: TGCGCCAGCAGCCCTGACGGGACAGTAGAAAAACTGTTTTTT. Full variable domain (missing parts from reference TRBV5-1 and TRBJ1-4): KAGVTQTPRYLIKTRGQQVTLSCSPISGHRSVSWYQQTPGQGLQFLFEYFSETQRNKGNFPGRFSGRQFSNSRSEMNVSTLELGDSALYLCASSPDGTVEKLFFGSGTQLSVL.

V and J are TRBV19 and TRBJ1-2; D ambiguous. With 6 bases removed from V and 3 bases from J, the gap between germline ends came to 17 bases. The CDR3 runs 15 residues. Germline V lookup: CDR1 LNHDA, CDR2 SQIVND (reference sequence). In nucleotides, the CDR3 is TGTGCCAGTAGCTTCCAGAGTTTAGCGGACTATGGCTACACCTTC. Translation gives CASSFQSLADYGYTF.

The chain links TRBV5-6 to TRBJ2-7; D is possibly TRBD1 (6 bases). CDR3 length equals 14 residues. Germline V CDR1 and CDR2: SGHDT, YYEEEE. Trimming pared 3 bases from V and 2 bases from J, leaving 12 bases between. CDR3 sequence: CASSWTADPYEQYF. CDR3 nucleotides: TGTGCCAGCAGCTGGACAGCCGACCCCTACGAGCAGTACTTC.

The rearrangement uses TRBV7-9 and TRBJ1-1; D gene ambiguous. The ends were cut back, 4 bases at V and 1 base at J, with 10 bases in the middle. The CDR3 totals 14 residues. Germline CDR1 is SEHNR and CDR2 is FQNEAQ (reference sequence). The CDR3 bases are TGTGCCAGCAGCTCTGGGTCCGGGAACACTGAAGCTTTCTTT. Protein: CASSSGSGNTEAFF.

The chain employs TRBV5-1 and TRBJ2-5, with 8 bases matching TRBD2. In germline, CDR1 is SGHRS, CDR2 YFSETQ. J was trimmed by 4 bases and V by 0 bases; bases with no gene match: 5. The CDR3 is 15 residues long. CDR3 protein: CASSLERGGRETQYF. CDR3 nucleotide sequence: TGCGCCAGCAGCTTGGAACGGGGGGGTAGAGAGACCCAGTACTTC.

The genes are TRBV6-5 and TRBJ2-3; D may be TRBD1 or TRBD2 (5 bases each). V was pared by 2 bases and J by 1 base, with 10 bases between. The CDR3 covers 15 residues. Germline CDR1 MNHEY, CDR2 SVGAGI. CDR3 in amino acids: CASSYEGLGTDTQYF. The DNA for the CDR3 is TGTGCCAGCAGTTACGAGGGGCTAGGCACAGATACGCAGTATTTT.

The V and J genes are TRBV6-1 and TRBJ1-6; 8 bases are shared with TRBD1. V lost 5 bases and J lost 7; bases outside the gene matches: 7. This CDR3 has 15 residues. The germline V gene encodes CDR1 MNHNS and CDR2 SASEGT. This chain's CDR3 is CASSSLTGENSPLHF. Here the CDR3 DNA reads TGTGCCAGCAGTTCCCTGACAGGGGAAAATTCACCCCTCCACTTT.

The chain recombines TRBV10-3 with TRBJ1-1; TRBD1 agrees at 7 bases. From germline, CDR1 is ENHRY and CDR2 SYGVKD. V lost 10 bases, J lost 0 bases, and 5 bases stayed unmatched. The CDR3 is 13 residues long. The CDR3 region is CATRDSLNTEAFF. CDR3 bases: TGTGCCACGCGGGACAGTTTGAACACTGAAGCTTTCTTT.

The J gene is TRBJ2-5, the V gene TRBV7-2, with D possibly TRBD1 on 6 matching bases. Per germline, CDR1 SGHTA and CDR2 FQGNSA. V was trimmed by 4 bases and J by 0 bases, leaving 12 bases between them. The CDR3 is made up of 15 amino acids. CDR3 in amino acids: CASSSGHRYQETQYF. The DNA of the CDR3 is TGTGCCAGCAGCTCGGGACACCGGTACCAAGAGACCCAGTACTTC. The full variable domain, its missing parts supplied by reference TRBV7-2 and TRBJ2-5, is GAGVSQSPSNKVTEKGKDVELRCDPISGHTALYWYRQSLGQGLEFLIYFQGNSAPDKSGLPSDRFSAERTGGSVSTLTIQRTQQEDSAVYLCASSSGHRYQETQYFGPGTRLLVL.

This chain connects TRBV6-5 to TRBJ2-1; D possibly uses TRBD1 or TRBD2 (6 bases each). Trimming pared 5 bases from V and 1 base from J, leaving 12 bases between. Germline-derived CDR1 and CDR2 are MNHEY and SVGAGI. This CDR3 spans 15 amino acids. The CDR3 DNA is TGTGCCAGCAGTAAGGGGGGCAGGTCCTACAATGAGCAGTTCTTC. Translated: CASSKGGRSYNEQFF.

The J gene is TRBJ1-5, the V gene TRBV23-1; weak D call: TRBD1 (6 bases). TRBV23-1 is classed as an ORF, of uncertain function. CDR3 length: 15 amino acids. Between the trimmed V and J ends, which lost 8 bases and 0 bases, there was a span of 14 bases. Here the CDR3 reads CASPRQGHSNQPQHF. In DNA, the CDR3 is TGCGCCAGCCCGCGGCAGGGGCATAGCAATCAGCCCCAGCATTTT.

The chain employs TRBV9 and TRBJ2-3, with 10 bases fitting TRBD2. Trimming cost V 1 base and J 5 bases; bases outside gene matches: 10. The CDR3 spans 17 residues. CDR1 and CDR2 from the germline V gene are SGDLS and YYNGEE. CDR3 coding DNA: TGTGCCAGCAGCGTAAGCGGAAGCGGGGGGGCCGGAGATACGCAGTATTTT. This encodes CASSVSGSGGAGDTQYF. Complete variable domain (other parts from reference TRBV9 and TRBJ2-3): DSGVTQTPKHLITATGQRVTLRCSPRSGDLSVYWYQQSLDQGLQFLIQYYNGEERAKGNILERFSAQQFPDLHSELNLSSLELGDSALYFCASSVSGSGGAGDTQYFGPGTRLTVL.

This clone has a single count. V gene TRBV7-2 combines with J gene TRBJ2-7, with TRBD2 as a possible D gene (5 bases). This CDR3 comprises 13 residues. Trimming left V 1 base short and J 5 bases short, with 9 bases between. Germline V lookup: CDR1 SGHTA, CDR2 FQGNSA. CDR3 nucleotide sequence: TGTGCCAGCAGCTTAGGTGACGGGGACGAGCAGTACTTC. This encodes CASSLGDGDEQYF.

The J gene is TRBJ1-1, the V gene TRBV18, with D unclear. Germline assignment: CDR1 KGHSH and CDR2 LQKENI. Trimming removed 3 bases at V and 4 bases at J, with 24 bases between. The length of the CDR3 is 18 residues. The CDR3 is CASSPSYVGLLARTEAFF. In DNA, the CDR3 is TGTGCCAGCTCACCCTCCTACGTGGGGTTGCTCGCGCGCACTGAAGCTTTCTTT.

The rearrangement links TRBV5-1 to TRBJ2-2; 14 bases are shared with TRBD2. The germline V gene has CDR1 SGHRS and CDR2 YFSETQ. The CDR3 has 16 amino acids. J lost 4 bases, V lost 4 bases, and 3 bases had no gene match. CDR3 sequence: CASSVGLAGVTGELFF. CDR3 DNA: TGCGCCAGCAGCGTGGGACTAGCGGGAGTCACCGGGGAGCTGTTTTTT.

The J gene is TRBJ2-3, the V gene TRBV15, with 7 bases fitting TRBD2. Germline CDR1 reads LNHNV; CDR2 reads YYDKDF (reference sequence). This CDR3 is 16 amino acids long. V lost 0 bases and J lost 4; bases outside the gene matches: 7. CDR3 region: CATSRDLSGFSDTQYF. CDR3 bases: TGTGCCACCAGCAGAGACCTTAGCGGGTTTTCAGATACGCAGTATTTT.

The chain carries TRBV6-4 and TRBJ2-3, with TRBD2 matching 8 bases. The CDR3 sequence is 16 residues long. In germline, CDR1 is MRHNA, CDR2 SNTAGT. V was pared by 5 bases and J by 3 bases, with 10 bases of the junction left unmatched. The CDR3 sequence: CASSPRISGATDTQYF. The CDR3 region has the DNA TGTGCCAGCAGTCCCCGTATTAGCGGGGCGACAGATACGCAGTATTTT.

The chain employs TRBV30 and TRBJ2-5; perhaps TRBD2 as D (5 bases). The CDR3 covers 12 residues. The ends were cut back, 4 bases at V and 5 bases at J, with 11 bases in the middle. CDR1 and CDR2 from the germline V gene are GTSNPN and SVGIG (reference sequence). CDR3 sequence (DNA): TGTGCCTGGAACCTAGCTCGGGAGACCCAGTACTTC. Its protein is CAWNLARETQYF.

This clone came up a few times. The genes are TRBV9 and TRBJ2-2; 9 positions match TRBD2. V was pared by 3 bases and J by 7 bases, with 7 bases of the junction left unmatched. CDR1 is SGDLS, CDR2 YYNGEE, per germline. The CDR3 has 15 amino acids. In DNA form, the CDR3 reads TGTGCCAGCAGCGGGTCTAGCGGGGAATTCGGGGAGCTGTTTTTT. This sequence encodes CASSGSSGEFGELFF.

Only one count was recorded for this clone. The chain recombines TRBV13 with TRBJ1-1, with TRBD1 matching 8 bases. Germline trimming cut 5 bases from V and 5 bases from J; bases unmatched to any gene: 7. The CDR3 contains 14 residues. Germline values: CDR1 PRHDT, CDR2 FYEKMQ (reference sequence). The chain's CDR3 is CASSPRGRGTEAFF. CDR3 coding DNA: TGTGCCAGCAGCCCCAGGGGGCGCGGAACTGAAGCTTTCTTT.

This chain connects TRBV9 to TRBJ2-3; D is possibly TRBD2 (5 bases). Germline CDR1 and CDR2: SGDLS and YYNGEE. The CDR3 length is 15 residues. V was clipped by 5 bases and J by 2 bases, with 15 bases between them. The CDR3, as DNA: TGTGCCAGCAGGGCAGAGGGAAGCAACACAGATACGCAGTATTTT. It codes for CASRAEGSNTDTQYF.

V usage is TRBV27 and J usage is TRBJ1-1; D is unresolved. V was cut by 6 bases and J by 1 base, with 12 bases left in between. Germline V gene sequence: CDR1 MNHEY, CDR2 SMNVEV (reference sequence). The CDR3 totals 14 residues. In DNA, the CDR3 is TGTGCCAGCAGGTTTTTCGAAAAGAACACTGAAGCTTTCTTT. Amino acids: CASRFFEKNTEAFF.

The V gene is TRBV2, the J gene TRBJ2-3; TRBD2 agrees at 10 bases. The length of the CDR3 is 23 residues. CDR1 and CDR2 from the germline V gene are SNHLY and FYNNEI. The J segment lost 0 bases and the V segment lost 1 base, leaving 22 bases of the junction unmatched. CDR3 DNA sequence: TGTGCCAGCAGTGAAGTGCTAGCGGGAGTATCGAGTCCCCAAACTAGCAGCACAGATACGCAGTATTTT. This gives the protein CASSEVLAGVSSPQTSSTDTQYF.

The chain employs TRBV7-2 and TRBJ2-1; 8 bases match TRBD2. There are 15 residues in the CDR3. Germline V lookup: CDR1 SGHTA, CDR2 FQGNSA. V lost 1 base to trimming and J lost 9 bases; unmatched junction nucleotides: 8. The CDR3 nucleotides are TGTGCCAGCAGCTTAGTACTCGCGGGAGGTCTTGAGCAGTTCTTC. It specifies CASSLVLAGGLEQFF.